The subject of this entry is one TCR beta chain. Antigen specificity is unknown. The data originate from a study of cytomegalovirus exposure and HLA in healthy donors. The study's findings and limits: Researchers reported in a later analysis that a missense DCLRE1C variant was tied to TCR beta V- and J-gene trimming. Information on immune exposure was restricted to one variable (CMV serostatus). The classifier reportedly diagnosed cytomegalovirus status with high sensitivity and specificity.

Primers: 60 Vbeta forward and 13 Jbeta reverse. Sequenced by immunoSEQ multiplex PCR; TCRdb stores in-frame clones only, minus some. The table lists 150,000 or so clones, more than 70% of them singletons. The clonotype originates from a man over 45 in good health and CMV-seronegative. Sequencing was performed on PBMCs.

For the CDR3, the DNA is TGTGCCAGCAGCCCCTACTCCGGGGATGAGCAGTTCTTC. It encodes CASSPYSGDEQFF. This chain joins TRBV11-1 and TRBJ2-1; D possibly corresponds to TRBD2 (5 bases). Trimming took 5 bases from V and 8 from J, leaving 13 bases between them. CDR1 and CDR2 (germline): SGHAT, FQDESV (reference sequence). This CDR3 contains 13 residues. Supplemented by reference TRBV11-1 and TRBJ2-1, the full variable domain reads EAEVAQSPRYKITEKSQAVAFWCDPISGHATLYWYRQILGQGPELLVQFQDESVVDDSQLPKDRFSAERLKGVDSTLKIQPAELGDSAMYLCASSPYSGDEQFFGPGTRLTVL.